Each of the 3 T cell receptor beta chains below was sequenced from the same sample in a study of blood T cell repertoires in COVID-19. Profiled with immunoSEQ multiplex PCR; TCRdb holds only in-frame clones, not every one. The sample has fewer than 200,000 clones; more than 75% are singletons. Sequencing used PBMCs or T cells enriched from blood (not recorded which). The receptors were gathered from a woman between 45 and 60 years old who had recovered from COVID-19.

This clone was counted a single time. The chain recombines TRBV6-1 with TRBJ2-7; D is uncertain. The germline gives CDR1 MNHNS, CDR2 SASEGT. The V and J ends lost 3 bases and 4 bases respectively, with 4 bases between them. The CDR3 runs 11 residues. CDR3 residues: CASSDLYEQYF. CDR3 nucleotides: TGTGCCAGCAGTGACCTGTACGAGCAGTACTTC.

V gene TRBV18 combines with J gene TRBJ1-5; the match to TRBD1 covers 10 bases. The CDR3 is 15 residues long. Trimming cost V 3 bases and J 5 bases; bases outside gene matches: 4. Germline CDR1 reads KGHSH; CDR2 reads LQKENI. The CDR3: CASSPETGGDQPQHF. The CDR3 bases are TGTGCCAGCTCACCCGAGACAGGGGGCGATCAGCCCCAGCATTTT.

The chain is built from TRBV19 and TRBJ2-7; D is possibly TRBD2 (5 bases). The germline CDR1 and CDR2 sequences are LNHDA and SQIVND (reference sequence). The CDR3 is 14 residues long. The V and J ends lost 5 bases and 0 bases respectively, with 11 bases between them. CDR3 loop: CASSQRRDSYEQYF. Here the CDR3 DNA reads TGTGCCAGTAGTCAAAGACGGGACTCCTACGAGCAGTACTTC.